This note documents a single T cell receptor (beta chain) sequence. This clonotype was seen ten or more times. Its antigen is unknown. Nothing much larger sits one base from this clone, and base qualities are not available. A distance of 9 bases separates the germline ends of V and J, which lose 0 bases and 8 bases respectively. The CDR3 goes from the cysteine to the phenylalanine over 13 residues. The DNA shown is the 39-base CDR3, in frame from base 1. Looking up the germline V gene yields CDR1 SGHDT and CDR2 YYEEEE. This specimen comes from a study of neurological immune-mediated disorders (dated 2019 in TCRdb). As for the study more broadly: Of the roughly 35 multiple sclerosis patients, some 30 had relapsing-remitting MS and 3 had secondary progressive MS. The cohort was made up of some 70 subjects, consisting of 15 or so HAM/TSP patients, roughly 35 multiple sclerosis patients and 20 healthy controls. Peripheral blood TCR-beta repertoires from patients with HTLV-I-associated myelopathy (HAM/TSP), patients with multiple sclerosis, and healthy controls were compared in the study using UMI-based sequencing. Alongside PBMC samples, the set of about 100 TCR-beta libraries contained longitudinal samples, technical triplicates, and paired CD4+ and CD8+ T-cell subsets that had been sorted. Results and caveats for the whole study, not just this receptor: Phylogenetic analysis grouped repertoires from 18 of 34 MS patients into a cluster of related CDR3 sequences, suggesting a possible repertoire-level signature. Across subjects, expanded clones never shared an identical CDR3 amino acid sequence, which suggests that the TCR-beta repertoires in every group were private. TCR clonal expansion was highest in HAM/TSP patients and lowest in MS patients, with MS patients falling below even healthy controls. The MS cluster showed no association with clinical or MRI features, and the authors stated that larger cohorts are needed.

cDNA synthesis used template-switch 5'RACE with a primer carrying a 10-nucleotide random unique molecular identifier tagging each TCR transcript. Every sequencing run covered 15-18 subjects and yielded more than 170 million TCR-beta sequences. Total RNA was extracted with the RNeasy kit. The KAPA Real-time Library Amplification kit was used to amplify TCR-beta VDJ regions with primers targeting the TCR constant region and the 5'RACE anchor. Sample indexes and Illumina adaptors were added in a first PCR, and a second PCR then increased library yield. After purification with Ampure beads, the TCR product of roughly 650 bp was size-selected on a 2% E-gel SizeSelection system. Library quality was checked on a Bioanalyzer, concentration was measured with Qubit, and libraries were quantified with the Kapa Library Quantification kit before pooling. Paired-end 2 x 150 bp sequencing of the libraries was performed on an Illumina HiSeq 2500. To increase sequence diversity, roughly 24-32% phiX was spiked into each library pool. Regarding the original processing steps: The UMI-based MiGEC pipeline processed quality-filtered reads and removed over 75% of raw TCR sequences during error correction. IMGT germline references were used for alignment of VDJ genes, and clonotypes were defined by a unique CDR3 amino acid sequence together with V-J genes. Clonal expansion, Shannon diversity, and CDR3 relatedness (CalcPairwiseDistances, ClusterSamples) were evaluated with VDJtools, and phylogenetic trees were built with CLCbio workbench. A clone was classed as expanded if it had 8 or more unique UMIs, a cutoff based on coefficient-of-variation modelling across technical triplicates. TCRdb reworked the public reads: Q25 trimming with fastp, MiXCR clone assembly, productive beta chains retained. Each entry is one CDR3 protein sequence, shown with its most common DNA and genes. The V and J calls and clone size come from TCRdb's table, not from the authors' own analysis. Here the sample has 65,000 to 80,000 distinct CDR3 sequences; roughly 4.9% occur a single time. The ten largest clonotypes hold roughly 2.4% of the sample.

Libraries from unsorted PBMCs were made from 2 million PBMCs kept in RNAlater at -80 degrees C until RNA extraction. Multiple sclerosis patients were enrolled in a US clinical protocol under which disease progression was evaluated by magnetic resonance imaging. Peripheral blood underwent Ficoll-Hypaque density gradient centrifugation to isolate PBMCs, which were then cryopreserved in liquid nitrogen. The sequencing sample was made of PBMCs. Here the chain combines TRBV5-6 and TRBJ2-1; no D gene can be assigned with confidence. This TCR was sampled from a woman in her 70s with multiple sclerosis. Here is the DNA: TGTGCCAGCAGCTTGGCCGCCTGGGATGAGCAGTTCTTC. Translated, it reads CASSLAAWDEQFF. The CDR3 plus the reference TRBV5-6 and TRBJ2-1 genes for the other parts give the full variable domain: DAGVTQSPTHLIKTRGQQVTLRCSPKSGHDTVSWYQQALGQGPQFIFQYYEEEERQRGNFPDRFSGHQFPNYSSELNVNALLLGDSALYLCASSLAAWDEQFFGPGTRLTVL.